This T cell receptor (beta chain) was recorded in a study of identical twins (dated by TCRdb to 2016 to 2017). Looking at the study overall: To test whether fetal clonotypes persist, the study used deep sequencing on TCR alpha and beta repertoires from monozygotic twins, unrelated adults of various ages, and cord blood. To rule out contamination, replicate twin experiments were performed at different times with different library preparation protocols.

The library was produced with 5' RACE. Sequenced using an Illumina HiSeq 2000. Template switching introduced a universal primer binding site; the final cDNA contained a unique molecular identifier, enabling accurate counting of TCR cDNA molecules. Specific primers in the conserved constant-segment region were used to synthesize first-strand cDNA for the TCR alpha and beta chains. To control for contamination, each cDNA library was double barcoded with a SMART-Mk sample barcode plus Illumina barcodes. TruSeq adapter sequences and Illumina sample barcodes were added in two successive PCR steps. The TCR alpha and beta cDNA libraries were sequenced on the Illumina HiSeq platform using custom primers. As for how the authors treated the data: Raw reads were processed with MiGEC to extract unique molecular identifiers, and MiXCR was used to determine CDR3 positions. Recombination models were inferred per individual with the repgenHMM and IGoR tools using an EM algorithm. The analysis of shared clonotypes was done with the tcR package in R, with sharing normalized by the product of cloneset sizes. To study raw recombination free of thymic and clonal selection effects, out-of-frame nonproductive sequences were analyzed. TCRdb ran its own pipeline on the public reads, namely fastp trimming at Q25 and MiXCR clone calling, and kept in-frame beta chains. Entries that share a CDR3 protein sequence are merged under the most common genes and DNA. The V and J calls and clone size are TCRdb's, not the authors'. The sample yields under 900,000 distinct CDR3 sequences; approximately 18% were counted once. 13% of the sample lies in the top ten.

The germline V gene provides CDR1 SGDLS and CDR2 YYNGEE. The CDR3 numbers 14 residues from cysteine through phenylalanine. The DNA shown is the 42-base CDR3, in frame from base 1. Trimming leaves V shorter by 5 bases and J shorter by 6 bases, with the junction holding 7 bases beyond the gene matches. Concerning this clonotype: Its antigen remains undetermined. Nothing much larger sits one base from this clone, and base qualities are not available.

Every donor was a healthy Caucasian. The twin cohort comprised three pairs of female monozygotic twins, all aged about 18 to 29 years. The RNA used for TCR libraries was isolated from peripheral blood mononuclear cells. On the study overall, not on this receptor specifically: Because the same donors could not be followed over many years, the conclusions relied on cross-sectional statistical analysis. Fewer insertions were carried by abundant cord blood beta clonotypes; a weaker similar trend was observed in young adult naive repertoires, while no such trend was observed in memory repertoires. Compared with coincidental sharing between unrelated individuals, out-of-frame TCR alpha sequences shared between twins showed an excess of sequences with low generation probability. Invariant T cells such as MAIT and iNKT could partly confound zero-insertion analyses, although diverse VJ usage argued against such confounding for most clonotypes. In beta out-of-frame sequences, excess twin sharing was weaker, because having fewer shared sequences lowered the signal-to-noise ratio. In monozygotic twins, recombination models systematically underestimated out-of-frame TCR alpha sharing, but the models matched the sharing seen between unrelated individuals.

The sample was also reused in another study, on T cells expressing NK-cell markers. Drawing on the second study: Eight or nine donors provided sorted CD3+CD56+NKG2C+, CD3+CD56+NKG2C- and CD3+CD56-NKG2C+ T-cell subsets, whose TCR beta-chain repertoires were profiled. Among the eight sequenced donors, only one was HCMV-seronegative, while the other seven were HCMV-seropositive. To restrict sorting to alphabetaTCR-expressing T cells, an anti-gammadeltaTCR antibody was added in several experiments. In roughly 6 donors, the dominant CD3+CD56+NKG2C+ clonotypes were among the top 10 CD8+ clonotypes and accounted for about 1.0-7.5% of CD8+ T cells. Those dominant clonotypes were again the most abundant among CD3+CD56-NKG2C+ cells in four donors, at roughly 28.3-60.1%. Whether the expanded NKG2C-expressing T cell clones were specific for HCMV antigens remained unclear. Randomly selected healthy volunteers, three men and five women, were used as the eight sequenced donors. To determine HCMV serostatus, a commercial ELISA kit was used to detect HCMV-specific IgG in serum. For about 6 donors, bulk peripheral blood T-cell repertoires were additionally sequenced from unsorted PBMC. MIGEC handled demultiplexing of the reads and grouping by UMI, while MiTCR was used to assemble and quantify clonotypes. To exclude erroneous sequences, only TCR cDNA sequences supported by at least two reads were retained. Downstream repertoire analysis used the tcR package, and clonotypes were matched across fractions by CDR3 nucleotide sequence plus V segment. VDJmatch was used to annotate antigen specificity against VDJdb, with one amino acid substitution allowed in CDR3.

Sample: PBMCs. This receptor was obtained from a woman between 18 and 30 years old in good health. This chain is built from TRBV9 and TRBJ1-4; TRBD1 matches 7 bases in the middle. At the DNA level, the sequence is TGTGCCAGCAGAGGAGACAGGGACCATGAAAAACTGTTTTTT. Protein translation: CASRGDRDHEKLFF.